A selection of T cell receptor beta chains follows, all from one sample in a study of long-term antiretroviral therapy in people with HIV. This table comes from immunoSEQ multiplex PCR, and its TCRdb copy is limited to in-frame clones, with some not included. Of approximately 8,900 clones detected, 60% to 80% appear once; the ten largest clones hold approximately 15%. The sample was unsorted PBMCs, taken 0.4 years before starting antiretroviral therapy. Every receptor here comes from a man aged 30 to 39 with HIV. Each CDR3 is given with its conserved first and last residue. A D gene is named only where the DNA matches it firmly. Clone size, where shown, is once, few, many, or a class for clones that have expanded.

V	D	J	size	DNA	CDR3
TRBV5-6	-	TRBJ1-4	-	TGTGCCAGCAGCCCGGGGGGGGGATTATCAGAAAAACTGTTTTTT	CASSPGGGLSEKLFF
TRBV19	-	TRBJ1-1	-	TGTGCCAGTAGGAGTGGGGCTCGGGGGACTGAAGCTTTCTTT	CASRSGARGTEAFF
TRBV7-2	-	TRBJ2-7	-	TGTGCCAGCAGCCCCGGAGGGCTTACCCCCCTCGAGCAGTACTTC	CASSPGGLTPLEQYF
TRBV7-9	-	TRBJ2-7	few	TGTGCCAGCAGCTTAGACAGGTCGGAAAACGAGCAGTACTTC	CASSLDRSENEQYF
TRBV12-5	-	TRBJ2-6	-	TGTGCTAGTGGTTCGGCAAAAGGACAAAGTCGGGCCAACGTCCTGACTTTC	CASGSAKGQSRANVLTF
TRBV4-3	-	TRBJ1-2	-	TGCGCCAGCAGCCCTGGGTCGGGAGGCTACACCTTC	CASSPGSGGYTF
TRBV6-4	-	TRBJ1-1	-	TGTGCCAGCAGTGACCGGGACAACACTGAAGCTTTCTTT	CASSDRDNTEAFF
TRBV27	-	TRBJ2-7	-	TGTGCCAGCAGTTTCACCCCGGACCACCACTCCTACGAGCAGTACTTC	CASSFTPDHHSYEQYF
TRBV5-6	TRBD2	TRBJ2-5	-	TGTGCCAGCAGGCTGACTAGCGGGGGGGCCAAAGAGACCCAGTACTTC	CASRLTSGGAKETQYF
TRBV2	-	TRBJ1-5	-	TGTGCCAGCAGTGTCGACAGCGGGATCAGCAATCAGCCCCAGCATTTT	CASSVDSGISNQPQHF
TRBV5-1	TRBD1	TRBJ2-7	-	TGCGCCAGCGCTTTTGACAGGGGGCGTGATGAGCAGTACTTC	CASAFDRGRDEQYF
TRBV30	TRBD1	TRBJ1-4	-	TGTGCCTGCTTGGGACAGCGGAAGGAAAAACTGTTTTTT	CACLGQRKEKLFF
TRBV18	TRBD1	TRBJ2-3	-	TGTGCCAGCTCCTTATCCAGGGGGTTTGCAGATACGCAGTATTTT	CASSLSRGFADTQYF
TRBV6-6	-	TRBJ1-1	-	TGTGCCAGCAAGACCGGACAGACGAACACTGAAGCTTTCTTT	CASKTGQTNTEAFF
TRBV27	TRBD1	TRBJ1-5	-	TGTGCCAGCAGCATGACAGGGGGTCAGCCCCAGCATTTT	CASSMTGGQPQHF
TRBV27	TRBD1	TRBJ2-3	-	TGTGCCAGCAGCCTTCCGGGACAGGGGGCGGGCACAGATACGCAGTATTTT	CASSLPGQGAGTDTQYF
TRBV7-2	TRBD1	TRBJ1-2	-	TGTGCCAGCAGCCCGACAGGGGGCATGGTTAGCTATGGCTACACCTTC	CASSPTGGMVSYGYTF
TRBV9	-	TRBJ1-6	-	TGTGCCAGCAGCGTAGGTCTGAGCTCCTATAATTCACCCCTCCACTTT	CASSVGLSSYNSPLHF
TRBV28	TRBD2	TRBJ2-7	-	TGTGCCAGCAGTCAAGGGGGCGCTAGCGGGGGTTACGAGCAGTACTTC	CASSQGGASGGYEQYF
TRBV9	-	TRBJ2-3	-	TGTGCCAGCAGCGTAGTTGTCGCAGATACGCAGTATTTT	CASSVVVADTQYF
TRBV2	TRBD2	TRBJ2-7	-	TGTGCCAGCACGGCTAGCGGGAGGGCCTTAGCGTACGAGCAGTACTTC	CASTASGRALAYEQYF
TRBV19	-	TRBJ2-7	-	TGTGCCAGTAGTCCTTCGTCGTGGGATTACGAGCAGTACTTC	CASSPSSWDYEQYF
TRBV7-9	TRBD2	TRBJ2-1	-	TGTGCCAGCAGCTTAGAGTGGGCTAGCGGGGTTTATGAGCAGTTCTTC	CASSLEWASGVYEQFF
TRBV19	-	TRBJ1-6	-	TGTGCCAGTAGTTTACAGGATAATTCACCCCTCCACTTT	CASSLQDNSPLHF
TRBV7-2	-	TRBJ2-7	-	TGTGCCAGCAGCTTAGGGCTAGCGCCAACGGAGCAGTACTTC	CASSLGLAPTEQYF
TRBV27	-	TRBJ1-5	-	TGTGCCAGCAGTACCGTGGGGAGCAATCAGCCCCAGCATTTT	CASSTVGSNQPQHF
TRBV28	-	TRBJ1-6	-	TGTGCCAGCAGTTACGGACCTGGGCATTCACCCCTCCACTTT	CASSYGPGHSPLHF
TRBV6-5	TRBD1	TRBJ1-2	-	TGTGCCAGCGGACGGGACAGGGCGAGTTATGGCTACACCTTC	CASGRDRASYGYTF
TRBV2	-	TRBJ2-3	-	TGTGCCAGCAGGGAGGCCGGCCCAGATACGCAGTATTTT	CASREAGPDTQYF
TRBV2	-	TRBJ1-3	-	TGTGCCAGCACCGGAACCGGGATCGGAAACACCATATATTTT	CASTGTGIGNTIYF
TRBV5-1	-	TRBJ1-6	-	TGCGCCAGCAGCTTGGCCAAGGGGGACGGACTCGAGTGGAATTCACCCCTCCACTTT	CASSLAKGDGLEWNSPLHF
TRBV5-6	-	TRBJ1-2	-	TGTGCCAGCAGCCACCCGGGGAGCTACACCTTC	CASSHPGSYTF
TRBV6-6	-	TRBJ2-7	-	TGTGCCAGCAGTTACTCGAATTGGGACGGCTACGAGCAGTACTTC	CASSYSNWDGYEQYF
TRBV6-5	-	TRBJ1-4	-	TGTGCCAGCAGTTACTCACGACAGACTAATGAAAAACTGTTTTTT	CASSYSRQTNEKLFF
TRBV28	TRBD2	TRBJ2-7	-	TGTGCCAGCAGTTTAATATCCCCGTCAACTAGCGGGATGGGCTACGAGCAGTACTTC	CASSLISPSTSGMGYEQYF
TRBV7-2	TRBD2	TRBJ2-7	-	TGTGCCAGCAGCTTAGGGCCGCTAGCGGGAGGTTCCTACGAGCAGTACTTC	CASSLGPLAGGSYEQYF
TRBV27	TRBD1	TRBJ1-1	once	TGTGCCAGCAGTATACAGGGGGCGGGCACTGAAGCTTTCTTT	CASSIQGAGTEAFF
TRBV7-2	-	TRBJ2-1	-	TGTGCCAGCAGCTTAGGTCCACTAGGAGGGGGCCCATACGAGCAGTTCTTC	CASSLGPLGGGPYEQFF
TRBV25-1	TRBD2	TRBJ2-1	-	TGTGCCAGCAGAACTAGCGGGAGTAAGTATGAGCAGTTCTTC	CASRTSGSKYEQFF
TRBV25-1	-	TRBJ2-7	few	TGTGCCAGCAGTATACAGGGTATGCAGTACTTC	CASSIQGMQYF
TRBV13	TRBD2	TRBJ2-2	-	TGTGCCAGCAAGCCTAGCGGGAGGGCTTTTGGTACCGGGGAGCTGTTTTTT	CASKPSGRAFGTGELFF